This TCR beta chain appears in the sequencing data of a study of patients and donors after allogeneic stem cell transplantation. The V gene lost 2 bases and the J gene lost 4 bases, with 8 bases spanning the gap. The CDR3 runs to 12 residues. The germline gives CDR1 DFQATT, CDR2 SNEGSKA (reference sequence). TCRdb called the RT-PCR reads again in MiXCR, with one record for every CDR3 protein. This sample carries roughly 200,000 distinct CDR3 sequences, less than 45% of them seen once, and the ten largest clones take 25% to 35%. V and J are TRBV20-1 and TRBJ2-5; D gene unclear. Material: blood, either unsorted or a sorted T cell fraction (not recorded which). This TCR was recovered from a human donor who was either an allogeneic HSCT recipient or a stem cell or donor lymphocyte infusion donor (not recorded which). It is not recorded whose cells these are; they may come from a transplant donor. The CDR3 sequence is CSARKEIETQYF. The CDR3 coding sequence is TGCAGTGCTAGAAAGGAGATAGAGACCCAGTACTTC.